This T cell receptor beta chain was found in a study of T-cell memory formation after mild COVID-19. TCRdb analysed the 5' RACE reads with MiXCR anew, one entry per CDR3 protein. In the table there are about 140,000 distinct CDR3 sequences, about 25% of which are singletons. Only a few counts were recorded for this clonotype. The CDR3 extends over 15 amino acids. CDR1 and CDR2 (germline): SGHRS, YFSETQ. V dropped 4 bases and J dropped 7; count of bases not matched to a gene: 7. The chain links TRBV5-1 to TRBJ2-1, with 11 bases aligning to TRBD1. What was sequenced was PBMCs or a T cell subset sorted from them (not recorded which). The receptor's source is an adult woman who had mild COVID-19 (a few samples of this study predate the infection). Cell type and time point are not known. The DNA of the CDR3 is TGCGCCAGCAGCCTCGGGACAGGGGGGTGGAATGAGCAGTTCTTC. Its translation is CASSLGTGGWNEQFF. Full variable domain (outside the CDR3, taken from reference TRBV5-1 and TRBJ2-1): KAGVTQTPRYLIKTRGQQVTLSCSPISGHRSVSWYQQTPGQGLQFLFEYFSETQRNKGNFPGRFSGRQFSNSRSEMNVSTLELGDSALYLCASSLGTGGWNEQFFGPGTRLTVL.